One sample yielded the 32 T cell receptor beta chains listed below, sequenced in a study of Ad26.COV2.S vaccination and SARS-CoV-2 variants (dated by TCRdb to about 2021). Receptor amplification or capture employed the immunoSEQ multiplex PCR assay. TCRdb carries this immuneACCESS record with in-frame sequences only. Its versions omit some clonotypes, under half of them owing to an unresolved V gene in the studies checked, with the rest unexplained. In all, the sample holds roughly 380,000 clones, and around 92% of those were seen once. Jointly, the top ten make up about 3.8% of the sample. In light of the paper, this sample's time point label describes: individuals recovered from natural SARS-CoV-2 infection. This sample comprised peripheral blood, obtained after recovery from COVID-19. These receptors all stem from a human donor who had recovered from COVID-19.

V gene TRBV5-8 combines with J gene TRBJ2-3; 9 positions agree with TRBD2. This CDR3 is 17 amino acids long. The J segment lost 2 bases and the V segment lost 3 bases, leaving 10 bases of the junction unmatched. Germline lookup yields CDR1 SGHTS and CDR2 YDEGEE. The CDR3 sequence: CASSSPLTSGLTDTQYF. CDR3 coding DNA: TGTGCCAGCAGCTCCCCCCTGACTAGCGGACTCACAGATACGCAGTATTTT.

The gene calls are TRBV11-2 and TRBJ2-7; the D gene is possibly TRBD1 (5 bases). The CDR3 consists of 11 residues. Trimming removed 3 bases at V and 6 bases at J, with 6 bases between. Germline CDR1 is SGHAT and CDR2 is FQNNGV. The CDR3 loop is CASSLGREQYF. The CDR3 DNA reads TGTGCCAGCAGCTTGGGGCGCGAGCAGTACTTC. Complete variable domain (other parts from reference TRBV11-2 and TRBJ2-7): EAGVAQSPRYKIIEKRQSVAFWCNPISGHATLYWYQQILGQGPKLLIQFQNNGVVDDSQLPKDRFSAERLKGVDSTLKIQPAKLEDSAVYLCASSLGREQYFGPGTRLTVT.

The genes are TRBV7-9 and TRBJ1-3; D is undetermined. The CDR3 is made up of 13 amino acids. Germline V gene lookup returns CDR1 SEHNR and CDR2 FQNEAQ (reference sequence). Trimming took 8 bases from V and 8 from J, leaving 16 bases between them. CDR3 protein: CASLARSGDTIYF. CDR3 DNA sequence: TGTGCCAGCCTTGCCCGCAGTGGTGACACCATATATTTT. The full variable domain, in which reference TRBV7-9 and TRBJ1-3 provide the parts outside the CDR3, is DTGVSQNPRHKITKRGQNVTFRCDPISEHNRLYWYRQTLGQGPEFLTYFQNEAQLEKSRLLSDRFSAERPKGSFSTLEIQRTEQGDSAMYLCASLARSGDTIYFGEGSWLTVV.

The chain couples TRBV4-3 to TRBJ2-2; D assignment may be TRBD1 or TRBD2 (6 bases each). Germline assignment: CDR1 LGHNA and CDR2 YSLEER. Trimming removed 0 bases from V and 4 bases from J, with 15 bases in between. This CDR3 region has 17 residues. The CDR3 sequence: CASSQEGPGAGTGELFF. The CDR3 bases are TGCGCCAGCAGCCAAGAAGGCCCGGGGGCAGGCACCGGGGAGCTGTTTTTT.

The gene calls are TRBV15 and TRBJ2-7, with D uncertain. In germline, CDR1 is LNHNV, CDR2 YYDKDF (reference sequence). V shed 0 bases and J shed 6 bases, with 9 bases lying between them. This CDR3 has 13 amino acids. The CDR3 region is CATSRDSESEQYF. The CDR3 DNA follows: TGTGCCACCAGCAGAGATAGTGAAAGCGAGCAGTACTTC.

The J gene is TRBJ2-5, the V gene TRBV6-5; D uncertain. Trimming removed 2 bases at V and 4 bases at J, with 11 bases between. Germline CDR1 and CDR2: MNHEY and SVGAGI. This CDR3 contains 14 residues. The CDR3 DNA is TGTGCCAGCAGTTACGAGGCGCGCGGAGAGACCCAGTACTTC. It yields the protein CASSYEARGETQYF.

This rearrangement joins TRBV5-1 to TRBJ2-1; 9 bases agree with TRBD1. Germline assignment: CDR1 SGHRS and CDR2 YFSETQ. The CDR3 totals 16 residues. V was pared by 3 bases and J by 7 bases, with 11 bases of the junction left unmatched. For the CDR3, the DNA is TGCGCCAGCAGCTCAATGACAGGGGGTGCGGAAAATGAGCAGTTCTTC. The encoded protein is CASSSMTGGAENEQFF.

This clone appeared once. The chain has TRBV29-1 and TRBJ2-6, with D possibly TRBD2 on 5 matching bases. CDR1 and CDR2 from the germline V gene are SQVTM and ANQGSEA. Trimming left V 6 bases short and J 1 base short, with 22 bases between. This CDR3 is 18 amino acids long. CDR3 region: CSVHTRRQDGSGANVLTF. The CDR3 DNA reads TGCAGCGTCCATACTCGGAGGCAGGACGGATCTGGGGCCAACGTCCTGACTTTC. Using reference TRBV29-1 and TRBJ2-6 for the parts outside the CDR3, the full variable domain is SAVISQKPSRDICQRGTSLTIQCQVDSQVTMMFWYRQQPGQSLTLIATANQGSEATYESGFVIDKFPISRPNLTFSTLTVSNMSPEDSSIYLCSVHTRRQDGSGANVLTFGAGSRLTVL.

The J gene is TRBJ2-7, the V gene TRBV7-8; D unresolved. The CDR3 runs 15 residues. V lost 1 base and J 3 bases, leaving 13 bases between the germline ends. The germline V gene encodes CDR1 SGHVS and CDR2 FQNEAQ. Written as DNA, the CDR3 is TGTGCCAGCAGCTTAGTCCGTCAGACCCGCTACGAGCAGTACTTC. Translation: CASSLVRQTRYEQYF.

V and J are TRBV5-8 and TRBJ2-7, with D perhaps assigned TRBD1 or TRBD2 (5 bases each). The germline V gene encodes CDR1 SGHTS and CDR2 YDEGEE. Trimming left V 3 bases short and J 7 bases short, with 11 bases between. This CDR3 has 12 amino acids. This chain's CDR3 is CASSSQGGEQYF. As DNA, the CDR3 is TGTGCCAGCAGCTCCCAGGGCGGGGAGCAGTACTTC.

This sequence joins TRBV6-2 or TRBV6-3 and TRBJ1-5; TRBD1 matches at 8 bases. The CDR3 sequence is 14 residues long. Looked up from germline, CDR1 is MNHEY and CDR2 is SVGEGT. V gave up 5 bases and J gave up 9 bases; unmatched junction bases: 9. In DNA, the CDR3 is TGTGCCAGCAGTGGGGGACAGGCGGCTTGGCCCCAGCATTTT. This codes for CASSGGQAAWPQHF.

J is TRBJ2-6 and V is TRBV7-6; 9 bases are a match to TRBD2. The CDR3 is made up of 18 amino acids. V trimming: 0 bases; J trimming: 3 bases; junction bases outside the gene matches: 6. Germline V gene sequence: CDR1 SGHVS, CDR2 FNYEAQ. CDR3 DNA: TGTGCCAGCAGCTTAGCGCCCCCTAGCGGGGTTGGGGCCAACGTCCTGACTTTC. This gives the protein CASSLAPPSGVGANVLTF.

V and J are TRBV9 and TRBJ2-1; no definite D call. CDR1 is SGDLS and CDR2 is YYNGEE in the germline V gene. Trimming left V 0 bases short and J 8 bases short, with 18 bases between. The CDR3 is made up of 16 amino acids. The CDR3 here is CASSVVVSPSRYEQFF. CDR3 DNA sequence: TGTGCCAGCAGCGTAGTTGTGAGCCCAAGCCGCTATGAGCAGTTCTTC.

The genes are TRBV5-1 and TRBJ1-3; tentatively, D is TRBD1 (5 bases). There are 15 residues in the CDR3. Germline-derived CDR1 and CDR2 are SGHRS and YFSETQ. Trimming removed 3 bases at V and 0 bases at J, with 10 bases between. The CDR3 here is CASSSWTNSGNTIYF. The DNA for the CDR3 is TGCGCCAGCAGCTCTTGGACAAACTCTGGAAACACCATATATTTT. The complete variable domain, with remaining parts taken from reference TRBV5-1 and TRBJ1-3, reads KAGVTQTPRYLIKTRGQQVTLSCSPISGHRSVSWYQQTPGQGLQFLFEYFSETQRNKGNFPGRFSGRQFSNSRSEMNVSTLELGDSALYLCASSSWTNSGNTIYFGEGSWLTVV.

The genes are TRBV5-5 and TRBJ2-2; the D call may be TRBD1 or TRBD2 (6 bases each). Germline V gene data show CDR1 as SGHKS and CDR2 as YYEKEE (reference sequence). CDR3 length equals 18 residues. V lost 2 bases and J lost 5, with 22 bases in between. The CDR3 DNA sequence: TGTGCCAGCAGCTTTCGGATATTAGGAGGGGGACGTACCGGGGAGCTGTTTTTT. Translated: CASSFRILGGGRTGELFF. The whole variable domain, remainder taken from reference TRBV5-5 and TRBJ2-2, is DAGVTQSPTHLIKTRGQQVTLRCSPISGHKSVSWYQQVLGQGPQFIFQYYEKEERGRGNFPDRFSARQFPNYSSELNVNALLLGDSALYLCASSFRILGGGRTGELFFGEGSRLTVL.

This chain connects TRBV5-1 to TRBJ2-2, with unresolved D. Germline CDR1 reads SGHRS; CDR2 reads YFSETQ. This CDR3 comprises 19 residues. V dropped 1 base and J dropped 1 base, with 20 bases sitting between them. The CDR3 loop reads CASSLLLYKPPGNTGELFF. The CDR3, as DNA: TGCGCCAGCAGCTTGCTTCTCTATAAACCTCCCGGGAACACCGGGGAGCTGTTTTTT.

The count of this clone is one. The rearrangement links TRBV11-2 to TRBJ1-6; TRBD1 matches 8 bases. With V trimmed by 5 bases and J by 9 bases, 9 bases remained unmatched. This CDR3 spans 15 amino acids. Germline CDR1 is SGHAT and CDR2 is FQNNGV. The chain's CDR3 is CASSLGQGRTSPLHF. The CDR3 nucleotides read TGTGCCAGCAGCCTCGGACAGGGAAGAACTTCACCCCTCCACTTT.

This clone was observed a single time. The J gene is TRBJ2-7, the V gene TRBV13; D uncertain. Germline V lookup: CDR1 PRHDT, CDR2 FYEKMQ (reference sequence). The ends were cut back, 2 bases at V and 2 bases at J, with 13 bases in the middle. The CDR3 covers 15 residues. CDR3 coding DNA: TGTGCCAGCAGCTTAAGTCCGGGTACCACCTACGAGCAGTACTTC. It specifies CASSLSPGTTYEQYF. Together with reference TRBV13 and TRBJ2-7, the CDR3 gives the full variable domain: AAGVIQSPRHLIKEKRETATLKCYPIPRHDTVYWYQQGPGQDPQFLISFYEKMQSDKGSIPDRFSAQQFSDYHSELNMSSLELGDSALYFCASSLSPGTTYEQYFGPGTRLTVT.

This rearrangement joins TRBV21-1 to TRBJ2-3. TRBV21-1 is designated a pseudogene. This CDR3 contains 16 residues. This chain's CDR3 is CASSRPRRGAADTQYF. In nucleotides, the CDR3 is TGTGCCAGCAGCCGCCCCCGGAGGGGGGCCGCAGATACGCAGTATTTT.

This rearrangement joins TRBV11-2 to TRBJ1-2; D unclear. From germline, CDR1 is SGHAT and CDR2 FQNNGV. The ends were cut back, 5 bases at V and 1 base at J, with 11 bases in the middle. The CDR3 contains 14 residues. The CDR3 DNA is TGTGCCAGCAGCCGAAGGCAGCTTAACTATGGCTACACCTTC. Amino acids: CASSRRQLNYGYTF.

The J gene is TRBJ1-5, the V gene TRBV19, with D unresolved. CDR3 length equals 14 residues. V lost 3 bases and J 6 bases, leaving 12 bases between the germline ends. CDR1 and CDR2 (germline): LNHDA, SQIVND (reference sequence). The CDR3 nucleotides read TGTGCCAGTAGTATCTCGGGGATGGGTCAGCCCCAGCATTTT. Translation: CASSISGMGQPQHF.

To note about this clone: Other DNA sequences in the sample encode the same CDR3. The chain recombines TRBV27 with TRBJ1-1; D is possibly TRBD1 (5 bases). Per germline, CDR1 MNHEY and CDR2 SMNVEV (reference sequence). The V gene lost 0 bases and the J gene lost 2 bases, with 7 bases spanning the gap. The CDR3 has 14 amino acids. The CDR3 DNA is TGTGCCAGCAGTTTATCGAGGGGTAACACTGAAGCTTTCTTT. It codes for CASSLSRGNTEAFF.

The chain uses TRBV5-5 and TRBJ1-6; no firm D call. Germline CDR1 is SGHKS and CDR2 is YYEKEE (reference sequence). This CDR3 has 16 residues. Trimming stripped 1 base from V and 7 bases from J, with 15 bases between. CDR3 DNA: TGTGCCAGCAGCTTGAATCAGGCAACTTCCAATTCACCCCTCCACTTT. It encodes CASSLNQATSNSPLHF.

The CDR3 protein is CATSRGGGAPSNGYTF. The CDR3 DNA reads as TGTGCCACCAGCAGAGGGGGAGGGGCGCCTTCCAATGGCTACACCTTC. The chain links TRBV15 to TRBJ1-2; a possible D gene is TRBD1 (5 bases). V gave up 1 base and J gave up 6 bases, with 18 bases separating them. Germline V gene data show CDR1 as LNHNV and CDR2 as YYDKDF (reference sequence). CDR3 length: 16 amino acids.

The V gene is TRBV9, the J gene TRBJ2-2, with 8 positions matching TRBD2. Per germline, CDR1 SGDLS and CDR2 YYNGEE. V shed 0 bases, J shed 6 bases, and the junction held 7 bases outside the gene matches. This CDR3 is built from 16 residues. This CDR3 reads CASSVEVRGASGELFF. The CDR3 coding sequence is TGTGCCAGCAGCGTAGAAGTGCGGGGGGCTTCCGGGGAGCTGTTTTTT.

CDR3 sequence (DNA): TGTGCCAGCAGCATGACAGGGGGCGGCTACACCTTC. This translates into CASSMTGGGYTF. The chain has TRBV5-4 and TRBJ1-2; TRBD1 matches 10 bases. Germline CDR1 is SGHNT and CDR2 is YYREEE (reference sequence). V was clipped by 4 bases and J by 8 bases; unmatched bases: 2. The CDR3 is 12 amino acids.

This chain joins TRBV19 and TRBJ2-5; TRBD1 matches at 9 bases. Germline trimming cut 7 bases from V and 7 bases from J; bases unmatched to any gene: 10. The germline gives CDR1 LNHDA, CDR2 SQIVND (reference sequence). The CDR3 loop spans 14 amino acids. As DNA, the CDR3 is TGTGCCAGTACCCCGGGACAGGGATCTGGGACCCAGTACTTC. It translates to CASTPGQGSGTQYF. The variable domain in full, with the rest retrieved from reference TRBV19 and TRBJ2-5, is DGGITQSPKYLFRKEGQNVTLSCEQNLNHDAMYWYRQDPGQGLRLIYYSQIVNDFQKGDIAEGYSVSREKKESFPLTVTSAQKNPTAFYLCASTPGQGSGTQYFGPGTRLLVL.

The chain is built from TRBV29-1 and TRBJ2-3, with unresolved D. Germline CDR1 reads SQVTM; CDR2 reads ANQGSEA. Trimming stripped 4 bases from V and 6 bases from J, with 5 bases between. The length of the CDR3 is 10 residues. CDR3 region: CSVGVDTQYF. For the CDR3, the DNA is TGCAGCGTTGGAGTGGATACGCAGTATTTT.

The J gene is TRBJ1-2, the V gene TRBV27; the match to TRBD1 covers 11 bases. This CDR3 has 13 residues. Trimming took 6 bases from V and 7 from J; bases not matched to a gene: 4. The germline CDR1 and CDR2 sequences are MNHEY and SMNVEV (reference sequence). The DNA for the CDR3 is TGTGCCAGCAGCGGGACAGGGGGACGTGGCTACACCTTC. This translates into CASSGTGGRGYTF.

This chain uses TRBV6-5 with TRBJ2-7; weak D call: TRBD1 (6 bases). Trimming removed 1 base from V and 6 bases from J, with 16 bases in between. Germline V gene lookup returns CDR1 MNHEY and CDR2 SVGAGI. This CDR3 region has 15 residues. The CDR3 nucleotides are TGTGCCAGCAGTTACTGGGGCAGGGGACGGGGCGAGCAGTACTTC. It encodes CASSYWGRGRGEQYF.

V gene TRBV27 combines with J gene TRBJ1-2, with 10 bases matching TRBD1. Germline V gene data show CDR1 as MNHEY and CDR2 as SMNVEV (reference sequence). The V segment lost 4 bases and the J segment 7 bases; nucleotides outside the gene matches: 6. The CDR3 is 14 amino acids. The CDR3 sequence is CASSSRQGAGGYTF. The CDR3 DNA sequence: TGTGCCAGCAGTTCCAGACAGGGGGCGGGTGGCTACACCTTC.

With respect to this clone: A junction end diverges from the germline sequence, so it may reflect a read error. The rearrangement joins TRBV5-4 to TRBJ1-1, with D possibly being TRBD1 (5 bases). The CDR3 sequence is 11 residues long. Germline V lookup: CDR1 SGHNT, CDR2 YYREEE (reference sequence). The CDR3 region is CASSLVGDRAF. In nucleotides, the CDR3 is TGTGCCAGCAGCTTGGTGGGGGACCGAGCCTTT. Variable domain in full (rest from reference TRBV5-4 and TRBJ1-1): ETGVTQSPTHLIKTRGQQVTLRCSSQSGHNTVSWYQQALGQGPQFIFQYYREEENGRGNFPPRFSGLQFPNYSSELNVNALELDDSALYLCASSLVGDRAFGQGTRLTVV.